This T cell receptor beta chain is drawn from a study of regulatory T cells in long-lasting Graves disease. Study results and limitations: New patients shared roughly 960 public clonotypes, and persistent patients shared more, with about 2,500. Small sample size may have lowered accuracy.

This clonotype has ten or more counts. What it recognizes is unknown. Construction of the TCR beta libraries employed iRepertoire HTBI primers in conjunction with Arm-PCR of CDR3 regions. Each CDR3 protein is one row after TCRdb ran MiXCR on the multiplex PCR reads. The table shows 510,000 or so distinct CDR3 sequences, with more than 10% occurring only once. Time point meaning: newly diagnosed GD, antithyroid drugs for less than 3 months. After RNA was extracted from PBMCs, the TCR library was made from it. This same sample was also taken into another study, of T cells in Graves' hyperthyroidism and ophthalmopathy.

This TCR was recovered from a woman between 25 and 40 years old with Graves disease. Material: peripheral blood mononuclear cells (PBMCs), obtained at new diagnosis, from a patient treated with antithyroid drugs.

CDR3 bases: TGCGCCAGCAGTTTTGTAACTAAGGAGACCCAGTACTTC. Protein product: CASSFVTKETQYF. The rearrangement links TRBV10-2 to TRBJ2-5; the D is unclear. The CDR3 totals 13 residues. Trimming shortened V by 5 bases and J by 5 bases, and 12 bases separated the two germline ends. Germline V gene data show CDR1 as WSHSY and CDR2 as SAAADI.